The next 2 T cell receptor beta chains were all read from a single sample in a study of blood T cell repertoires in COVID-19 (dated by TCRdb to 2019 to 2021). Receptor libraries were prepared by the immunoSEQ multiplex PCR assay. TCRdb took this table from immuneACCESS and kept in-frame rearrangements with V and J called. Such tables lack part of the clones; where checked against another copy, unresolved V genes explain under half of the gap, and the rest is unexplained. The sample includes approximately 220,000 clones, with around 80% observed a single time. The biggest ten clones account for around 8.7% of the sample. Specimen: peripheral blood. The receptors were sampled from a woman aged 45 to 65 with acute or convalescent COVID-19.

The chain joins TRBV28 to TRBJ2-4; D perhaps matches TRBD1 (6 bases). This CDR3 has 16 residues. The germline V and J ends were trimmed by 3 bases and 1 base, with 13 bases remaining between them. Germline lookup yields CDR1 MDHEN and CDR2 SYDVKM. CDR3 region: CASSFFTGTAKNIQYF. CDR3 in DNA: TGTGCCAGCAGTTTTTTTACAGGGACGGCCAAAAACATTCAGTACTTC.

This chain links TRBV3-1 (or the pseudogene TRBV3-2) with TRBJ2-1; D gene uncertain. Deletions cut 2 bases from V and 5 bases from J, with 4 bases between. From germline, CDR1 is LGHDT and CDR2 YNNKEL (reference sequence). The CDR3 is 12 amino acids. The CDR3 reads CASSQTDNEQFF. For the CDR3, the DNA is TGTGCCAGCAGCCAAACGGACAATGAGCAGTTCTTC.